Reported below is one T cell receptor (beta chain). The target antigen is unknown. Chemo-refractory metastatic non-small-cell lung cancer patients underwent focal radiation alongside CTLA-4 blockade with ipilimumab. The data belong to a study of radiotherapy plus CTLA-4 blockade in lung cancer. Study findings and constraints: Peripheral blood showed expansion of tumor-derived TCR clones after radiotherapy and ipilimumab.

Produced via immunoSEQ multiplex PCR; TCRdb's table is partial and in-frame only. The sample records 90,000 to 100,000 clones, 85% to 90% being singletons. Trimming pared 0 bases from V and 4 bases from J, leaving 11 bases between. The CDR3 consists of 15 residues. Germline CDR1 and CDR2: MRHNA and SNTAGT. Here the sequenced sample was peripheral blood, taken from a patient treated with radiotherapy plus ipilimumab. This TCR came from a human donor with non-small cell lung cancer that progressed on radiotherapy plus ipilimumab. The chain employs TRBV6-4 and TRBJ2-3; D remains unclear. The CDR3 sequence is CASSDSGRVSDTQYF. The CDR3 bases are TGTGCCAGCAGTGACTCTGGCCGGGTTTCAGATACGCAGTATTTT.